A single sample gave rise to the 27 T cell receptor beta chains below, sequenced in a study of blood T cell repertoires in COVID-19. Measured with immunoSEQ multiplex PCR; TCRdb has only the in-frame clones, and not every one. Among 85,000 to 100,000 clones, under 90% were seen once, and the ten largest hold 24%. Material for sequencing was peripheral blood. The receptors here all came from a human donor in a cohort sampled during active COVID-19.

In its sample, this clone was seen a few times. V is TRBV6-5 and J is TRBJ2-2; unclear D gene. Germline V lookup: CDR1 MNHEY, CDR2 SVGAGI. V lost 0 bases and J 7 bases, leaving 6 bases between the germline ends. The CDR3 is 13 residues long. The CDR3 DNA reads TGTGCCAGCAGTTACTCAGGAGACGGGGAGCTGTTTTTT. It codes for CASSYSGDGELFF.

This clone was detected only once. V gene TRBV5-1 combines with J gene TRBJ1-1; 8 positions agree with TRBD1. The V segment lost 0 bases and the J segment 0 bases; nucleotides outside the gene matches: 4. In germline, CDR1 is SGHRS, CDR2 YFSETQ. This CDR3 region has 16 residues. The CDR3 DNA is TGCGCCAGCAGCTTGGACAGGGGGGTCGTGAACACTGAAGCTTTCTTT. Protein sequence: CASSLDRGVVNTEAFF. The full variable domain, with the rest looked up from reference TRBV5-1 and TRBJ1-1, is KAGVTQTPRYLIKTRGQQVTLSCSPISGHRSVSWYQQTPGQGLQFLFEYFSETQRNKGNFPGRFSGRQFSNSRSEMNVSTLELGDSALYLCASSLDRGVVNTEAFFGQGTRLTVV.

CDR3 nucleotide sequence: TGTGCCAGCAGCTTACGGGGACAGGGGACGAACACCGGGGAGCTGTTTTTT. This translates into CASSLRGQGTNTGELFF. This sequence joins TRBV7-2 and TRBJ2-2; 10 nucleotides align to TRBD1. Trimming removed 2 bases from V and 0 bases from J; junction bases left unmatched: 3. Germline V CDR1 and CDR2: SGHTA, FQGNSA. CDR3 length equals 17 residues.

V and J are TRBV7-8 and TRBJ1-1; 8 bases are shared with TRBD1. V was clipped by 5 bases and J by 0 bases; unmatched bases: 5. Germline loops: CDR1 SGHVS, CDR2 FQNEAQ. The CDR3 contains 15 residues. CDR3 loop: CASSPRQGMNTEAFF. CDR3 bases: TGTGCCAGCAGCCCCAGACAGGGGATGAACACTGAAGCTTTCTTT.

This clone was picked up one time. The chain has TRBV10-2 and TRBJ1-1; D unresolved. Germline-derived CDR1 and CDR2 are WSHSY and SAAADI. The length of the CDR3 is 14 residues. Trimming shortened V by 5 bases and J by 1 base, and 11 bases separated the two germline ends. The CDR3 loop is CASSTPGRNTEAFF. CDR3 in DNA: TGCGCCAGCAGTACCCCGGGAAGGAACACTGAAGCTTTCTTT.

The chain has TRBV7-6 and TRBJ2-3; 7 positions agree with TRBD2. The V gene end was trimmed by 1 base and the J gene end by 4 bases; junction bases not matched to a gene: 11. Germline values: CDR1 SGHVS, CDR2 FNYEAQ. The CDR3 is 17 residues long. In DNA, the CDR3 is TGTGCCAGCAGCTTAGGATCCAGCGGGATAAGATCAGATACGCAGTATTTT. Protein product: CASSLGSSGIRSDTQYF. Drawing the rest from reference TRBV7-6 and TRBJ2-3, the complete variable domain is GAGVSQSPRYKVTKRGQDVALRCDPISGHVSLYWYRQALGQGPEFLTYFNYEAQQDKSGLPNDRFSAERPEGSISTLTIQRTEQRDSAMYRCASSLGSSGIRSDTQYFGPGTRLTVL.

This chain links TRBV5-1 with TRBJ1-1, with a weak D call TRBD1 (6 bases). Looked up from germline, CDR1 is SGHRS and CDR2 is YFSETQ. This CDR3 contains 15 residues. The V gene lost 0 bases and the J gene lost 4 bases, with 13 bases spanning the gap. The CDR3, as DNA: TGCGCCAGCAGCTTGGAAACAGGGTTCGCCACTGAAGCTTTCTTT. Translation: CASSLETGFATEAFF.

V is TRBV19 and J is TRBJ1-5; no clear D gene. This CDR3 region has 13 residues. Trimming left V 7 bases short and J 3 bases short, with 10 bases between. CDR1 is LNHDA and CDR2 is SQIVND in the germline V gene (reference sequence). This CDR3 reads CASTTQVNQPQHF. The CDR3 DNA follows: TGTGCCAGTACCACCCAGGTCAATCAGCCCCAGCATTTT. The whole variable domain, remainder taken from reference TRBV19 and TRBJ1-5, is DGGITQSPKYLFRKEGQNVTLSCEQNLNHDAMYWYRQDPGQGLRLIYYSQIVNDFQKGDIAEGYSVSREKKESFPLTVTSAQKNPTAFYLCASTTQVNQPQHFGDGTRLSIL.

The chain recombines TRBV5-4 with TRBJ2-3, with 8 positions matching TRBD2. This CDR3 comprises 15 residues. CDR1 SGHNT and CDR2 YYREEE come from the germline V gene (reference sequence). The J segment lost 2 bases and the V segment lost 2 bases, leaving 4 bases of the junction unmatched. The chain's CDR3 is CASSLRAGDTDTQYF. In nucleotides, the CDR3 is TGTGCCAGCAGCTTAAGAGCGGGGGACACAGATACGCAGTATTTT.

The V and J genes are TRBV20-1 and TRBJ2-1; D possibly corresponds to TRBD2 (5 bases). The CDR3 contains 11 residues. V was clipped by 6 bases and J by 7 bases, with 10 bases between them. The germline V gene has CDR1 DFQATT and CDR2 SNEGSKA (reference sequence). The CDR3 nucleotides are TGCAGTGCAACGAGGGTAAATGAGCAGTTCTTC. It translates to CSATRVNEQFF.

The chain links TRBV5-6 to TRBJ1-2; 9 bases agree with TRBD1. Germline V gene data show CDR1 as SGHDT and CDR2 as YYEEEE. Germline trimming cut 0 bases from V and 4 bases from J; bases unmatched to any gene: 7. The CDR3 consists of 16 residues. CDR3 protein: CASSLAGQGGGYGYTF. CDR3 bases: TGTGCCAGCAGCTTGGCGGGACAGGGTGGAGGCTATGGCTACACCTTC.

The V call is TRBV6-2 or TRBV6-3, the J call TRBJ1-2, with D tentatively TRBD1 (6 bases). Between the trimmed V and J ends, which lost 4 bases and 2 bases, there was a span of 20 bases. The CDR3 is made up of 17 amino acids. Germline CDR1 is MNHEY and CDR2 is SVGEGT. CDR3 in amino acids: CASSSTTRSGANYGYTF. CDR3 coding DNA: TGTGCCAGCAGTTCCACGACAAGGTCAGGGGCGAACTATGGCTACACCTTC.

As for this clone: Other DNA sequences from this sample encode an identical CDR3 as well. The CDR3 nucleotides are TGTGCCAGCAGTTCCTCGAATGAAAAACTGTTTTTT. Translated, it gives CASSSSNEKLFF. V is TRBV12-3 or TRBV12-4 and J is TRBJ1-4, with no clear D. With 4 bases removed from V and 5 bases from J, the gap between germline ends came to 5 bases. There are 12 residues in the CDR3.

The J gene is TRBJ2-7, the V gene TRBV11-2, with 11 bases lining up with TRBD2. This CDR3 region has 13 residues. The trim removed 6 bases at V and 5 bases at J, leaving 3 bases unmatched. Germline CDR1 is SGHAT and CDR2 is FQNNGV. DNA of the CDR3: TGTGCCAGCAGACTAGCGGGGGCCAACGAGCAGTACTTC. Amino acids: CASRLAGANEQYF.

This chain connects TRBV7-3 to TRBJ2-1; 7 positions match TRBD2. CDR1 is SGHTA, CDR2 FQGTGA, per germline. This CDR3 is 16 amino acids long. V shed 1 base and J 4 bases; nucleotides not matched to a gene: 7. CDR3 in amino acids: CASSLKAGFGYNEQFF. In DNA form, the CDR3 reads TGTGCCAGCAGCTTAAAAGCGGGATTCGGGTACAATGAGCAGTTCTTC.

J is TRBJ1-1 and V is TRBV6-1; D gene unclear. Trimming removed 2 bases from V and 1 base from J, with 5 bases in between. Germline V gives CDR1 MNHNS, CDR2 SASEGT. The CDR3 consists of 13 residues. CDR3 nucleotide sequence: TGTGCCAGCAGTGAATACGGGAACACTGAAGCTTTCTTT. Its protein is CASSEYGNTEAFF.

This clone was picked up a small number of times. V and J are TRBV3-1 (or the pseudogene TRBV3-2) and TRBJ1-1, with unresolved D. Germline CDR1 and CDR2: LGHDT and YNNKEL (reference sequence). This CDR3 is 13 amino acids long. V lost 4 bases and J 0 bases, leaving 6 bases between the germline ends. The DNA for the CDR3 is TGTGCCAGCAGCCGGCAGGTGAACACTGAAGCTTTCTTT. The encoded protein is CASSRQVNTEAFF.

The V and J genes are TRBV5-1 and TRBJ1-4, with 7 bases lining up with TRBD1. Germline lookup yields CDR1 SGHRS and CDR2 YFSETQ. V trimming: 4 bases; J trimming: 3 bases; junction bases outside the gene matches: 6. The CDR3 consists of 15 residues. The CDR3 here is CASSQGQISNEKLFF. Here the CDR3 DNA reads TGCGCCAGCAGCCAGGGACAGATCTCTAATGAAAAACTGTTTTTT.

J is TRBJ1-1 and V is TRBV10-3, with a tentative D call TRBD1 (6 bases). The CDR3 contains 14 residues. The germline CDR1 and CDR2 sequences are ENHRY and SYGVKD. V lost 2 bases, J lost 3 bases, and 10 bases lay in between. In DNA, the CDR3 is TGTGCCATCAGTGAGCCCACAGGGCACACTGAAGCTTTCTTT. Encoded protein: CAISEPTGHTEAFF.

The chain employs TRBV15 and TRBJ1-2; D is uncertain. The germline V and J ends were trimmed by 1 base and 3 bases, with 12 bases remaining between them. CDR1 is LNHNV, CDR2 YYDKDF, per germline (reference sequence). The CDR3 spans 15 residues. The chain's CDR3 is CATSRATPADYGYTF. DNA for the CDR3: TGTGCCACCAGCAGAGCGACCCCGGCGGACTATGGCTACACCTTC.

V is TRBV7-6 and J is TRBJ2-2, with TRBD1 as a possible D gene (5 bases). With 1 base removed from V and 5 bases from J, the gap between germline ends came to 11 bases. The CDR3 extends over 15 amino acids. Germline V gene data show CDR1 as SGHVS and CDR2 as FNYEAQ. The DNA of the CDR3 is TGTGCCAGCAGCTTAGGGGGCAAGGTTACCGGGGAGCTGTTTTTT. As protein: CASSLGGKVTGELFF.

The chain couples TRBV6-1 to TRBJ2-7; 9 nucleotides match TRBD2. The CDR3 is 16 amino acids. CDR1 and CDR2 from the germline V gene are MNHNS and SASEGT. V shed 2 bases and J 0 bases; nucleotides not matched to a gene: 5. This CDR3 is CASSERGSGSSYEQYF. CDR3 coding DNA: TGTGCCAGCAGTGAACGTGGTAGCGGGAGCTCCTACGAGCAGTACTTC.

The chain recombines TRBV7-2 with TRBJ2-5; 7 nucleotides line up with TRBD1. V trimming: 8 bases; J trimming: 4 bases; junction bases outside the gene matches: 7. Germline V gives CDR1 SGHTA, CDR2 FQGNSA. The CDR3 totals 13 residues. The CDR3, as DNA: TGTGCCAGCGGTATCCACAGGGGAGAGACCCAGTACTTC. The encoded protein is CASGIHRGETQYF.

A single count supports this clone. The CDR3 coding sequence is TGTGCCATCAGTGAGTCTCCGGGACTAGCGGTTGACAATGAGCAGTTCTTC. It encodes CAISESPGLAVDNEQFF. This chain uses TRBV10-3 with TRBJ2-1; 11 bases are a match to TRBD2. The V gene's germline CDR1 is ENHRY and CDR2 SYGVKD. V was pared by 0 bases and J by 5 bases, with 6 bases of the junction left unmatched. The CDR3 length is 17 residues.

The J gene is TRBJ1-2, the V gene TRBV28; D may be TRBD1 (6 bases). CDR1 is MDHEN, CDR2 SYDVKM, per germline. The V end was cut by 4 bases, the J end by 1 base, with 16 bases between. This CDR3 is 16 amino acids long. The DNA for the CDR3 is TGTGCCAGCAGTTCCCTCGGACAGCAACTTAACTATGGCTACACCTTC. Its protein product is CASSSLGQQLNYGYTF.

The V call is TRBV12-5, the J call TRBJ2-1, with D tentatively TRBD2 (6 bases). The CDR3 length is 18 residues. Looked up from germline, CDR1 is LGHNT and CDR2 is FRNRAP. V was clipped by 0 bases and J by 5 bases, with 20 bases between them. The CDR3 loop reads CASGLVVWSGGFNNEQFF. For the CDR3, the DNA is TGTGCTAGTGGTTTGGTAGTCTGGTCCGGGGGATTTAACAATGAGCAGTTCTTC. Looking up the rest from reference TRBV12-5 and TRBJ2-1 gives the full variable domain: DARVTQTPRHKVTEMGQEVTMRCQPILGHNTVFWYRQTMMQGLELLAYFRNRAPLDDSGMPKDRFSAEMPDATLATLKIQPSEPRDSAVYFCASGLVVWSGGFNNEQFFGPGTRLTVL.

The chain is built from TRBV7-3 and TRBJ2-2, with a tentative D call TRBD2 (5 bases). The CDR3 spans 15 residues. V was shortened by 6 bases and J by 1 base, with 12 bases between the two germline ends. Germline V lookup: CDR1 SGHTA, CDR2 FQGTGA. The CDR3: CASRAGGLNTGELFF. DNA for the CDR3: TGTGCCAGCAGGGCGGGCGGGCTGAACACCGGGGAGCTGTTTTTT.